These 30 T cell receptor beta chains originate from one sample sequenced in a study of blood T cell repertoires in COVID-19. Libraries were prepared by immunoSEQ multiplex PCR; TCRdb keeps only in-frame clonotypes and omits some of them. Counted here are about 73,000 clones, about 86% occurring once; the ten biggest clones make up 28%. The source material was peripheral blood. The source of these receptors is a human donor in a cohort sampled during active COVID-19.

This rearrangement joins TRBV19 to TRBJ1-5; D is perhaps TRBD1 (5 bases). The CDR3 sequence is 14 residues long. Trimming cost V 3 bases and J 6 bases, with 12 bases left between them. Germline V gives CDR1 LNHDA, CDR2 SQIVND (reference sequence). The CDR3 reads CASSISGGGQPQHF. DNA of the CDR3: TGTGCCAGTAGTATTAGCGGGGGTGGTCAGCCCCAGCATTTT.

The genes are TRBV5-4 and TRBJ1-2; a possible D gene is TRBD1 (6 bases). CDR3 length: 14 amino acids. Germline V gene lookup returns CDR1 SGHNT and CDR2 YYREEE (reference sequence). Trimming took 3 bases from V and 8 from J, leaving 17 bases between them. The chain's CDR3 is CASSSVGGLFGYTF. CDR3 in DNA: TGTGCCAGCAGCTCTGTCGGGGGGCTATTCGGCTACACCTTC.

The chain is built from TRBV4-2 and TRBJ1-5; D remains unclear. The V end lost 0 bases, the J end lost 1 base, and 7 bases lay between the germline ends. This CDR3 comprises 15 residues. Germline CDR1 is LGHNA and CDR2 is YNFKEQ. In DNA, the CDR3 is TGTGCCAGCAGCCAAGAGACTTGGAGCAATCAGCCCCAGCATTTT. Translated, it gives CASSQETWSNQPQHF.

This chain connects TRBV18 to TRBJ1-5, with 8 bases matching TRBD1. Trimming removed 3 bases from V and 5 bases from J; junction bases left unmatched: 3. The CDR3 has 14 amino acids. The germline V gene encodes CDR1 KGHSH and CDR2 LQKENI. The CDR3 bases are TGTGCCAGCTCACCTACAGGGGGGGATCAGCCCCAGCATTTT. Protein sequence: CASSPTGGDQPQHF.

V usage is TRBV6-2 or TRBV6-3 and J usage is TRBJ1-5; 12 bases are a match to TRBD1. The CDR3 consists of 19 residues. Germline V gives CDR1 MNHEY, CDR2 SVGEGT. V dropped 0 bases and J dropped 6; count of bases not matched to a gene: 12. The CDR3 loop reads CASSYSRDRGPRAGQPQHF. In DNA form, the CDR3 reads TGTGCCAGCAGTTACTCGAGGGACAGGGGGCCAAGGGCTGGTCAGCCCCAGCATTTT.

This chain connects TRBV27 to TRBJ1-3; 9 nucleotides align to TRBD1. CDR3 length: 16 residues. The ends lost 6 bases at V and 1 base at J; junction bases unmatched: 7. Germline V CDR1 and CDR2: MNHEY, SMNVEV (reference sequence). The CDR3, as DNA: TGTGCCAGCAGCGGGGGACAGGGAATTTCTGGAAACACCATATATTTT. Protein product: CASSGGQGISGNTIYF.

V and J are TRBV10-3 and TRBJ2-5; a possible D gene is TRBD1 (6 bases). Germline CDR1 ENHRY, CDR2 SYGVKD. CDR3 length: 14 residues. Trimming pared 3 bases from V and 5 bases from J, leaving 13 bases between. The CDR3 sequence: CAISEAGARETQYF. The CDR3 bases are TGTGCCATCAGTGAAGCAGGGGCTAGGGAGACCCAGTACTTC.

CDR3 sequence: CASSPLYEQYF. For the CDR3, the DNA is TGTGCCAGCAGCCCCCTATACGAGCAGTACTTC. The J gene is TRBJ2-7, the V gene TRBV7-8; D is uncertain. The CDR3 runs 11 residues. The V and J ends lost 5 bases and 4 bases respectively, with 6 bases between them. Germline lookup yields CDR1 SGHVS and CDR2 FQNEAQ.

CDR3 DNA sequence: TGTGCCAGCAGTTCGGGACAGGGCGGCGAAAAACTGTTTTTT. It encodes CASSSGQGGEKLFF. The chain is built from TRBV28 and TRBJ1-4; TRBD1 matches at 9 bases. CDR1 is MDHEN and CDR2 is SYDVKM in the germline V gene. The CDR3 has 14 residues. With 4 bases clipped from V and 8 bases from J, the junction kept 5 bases outside the gene matches.

The chain uses TRBV18 and TRBJ1-2; D remains unclear. This CDR3 spans 11 amino acids. V lost 5 bases and J lost 14, with 15 bases in between. Germline-derived CDR1 and CDR2 are KGHSH and LQKENI. As DNA, the CDR3 is TGTGCCAGCTCAGACATCAGCCTGTGGACCTTC. Its protein product is CASSDISLWTF.

The rearrangement joins TRBV19 to TRBJ1-1; 7 nucleotides line up with TRBD1. The V gene's germline CDR1 is LNHDA and CDR2 SQIVND (reference sequence). The trim removed 4 bases at V and 4 bases at J, leaving 12 bases unmatched. This CDR3 contains 16 residues. The CDR3 sequence is CASSTLLSAGGTEAFF. Written as DNA, the CDR3 is TGTGCCAGTAGTACCCTGTTATCCGCAGGGGGCACTGAAGCTTTCTTT.

The J gene is TRBJ2-1, the V gene TRBV3-1 (or the pseudogene TRBV3-2); 12 positions match TRBD2. V lost 6 bases to trimming and J lost 6 bases; unmatched junction nucleotides: 6. CDR1 is LGHDT and CDR2 is YNNKEL in the germline V gene (reference sequence). The CDR3 covers 15 residues. The CDR3 sequence: CASRLTSGGTNEQFF. In nucleotides, the CDR3 is TGTGCCAGCAGACTGACTAGCGGGGGAACCAATGAGCAGTTCTTC.

This clone has a single count. The chain has TRBV18 and TRBJ1-4; 9 bases are shared with TRBD1. The CDR3 sequence is 15 residues long. CDR1 is KGHSH, CDR2 LQKENI, per germline. Unmatched junction bases numbered 3, after V lost 0 bases and J lost 7 bases. CDR3 in DNA: TGTGCCAGCTCACCACCCGGGACAGGGAGTGAAAAACTGTTTTTT. Its translation: CASSPPGTGSEKLFF.

This rearrangement joins TRBV7-9 to TRBJ1-4, with 9 bases lining up with TRBD1. Germline CDR1 reads SEHNR; CDR2 reads FQNEAQ (reference sequence). This CDR3 is 14 amino acids long. The V and J ends lost 4 bases and 8 bases, in that order; junction bases with no gene match: 5. The CDR3 here is CASSSPDRGEKLFF. The DNA for the CDR3 is TGTGCCAGCAGCTCGCCGGACAGGGGAGAAAAACTGTTTTTT.

The chain uses TRBV3-1 (or the pseudogene TRBV3-2) and TRBJ1-1, with D unresolved. Trimming took off 8 bases at V and 1 base at J, with 8 bases between the two ends. The germline V gene has CDR1 LGHDT and CDR2 YNNKEL (reference sequence). This CDR3 has 12 amino acids. CDR3 DNA sequence: TGTGCCAGCCAAACATCGAACACTGAAGCTTTCTTT. Translating it yields CASQTSNTEAFF.

The chain links TRBV19 to TRBJ2-1; 7 bases line up with TRBD2. Trimming cost V 3 bases and J 10 bases; bases outside gene matches: 0. CDR3 length: 11 amino acids. Germline-derived CDR1 and CDR2 are LNHDA and SQIVND (reference sequence). CDR3 protein: CASSMGLEQFF. DNA for the CDR3: TGTGCCAGTAGTATGGGACTAGAGCAGTTCTTC.

The genes are TRBV2 and TRBJ2-3; D not certain. This CDR3 has 14 amino acids. V lost 5 bases and J 0 bases, leaving 9 bases between the germline ends. Germline CDR1 and CDR2: SNHLY and FYNNEI. The CDR3 nucleotides are TGTGCCAGCAGTCGGAGACTTAGCACAGATACGCAGTATTTT. Residues: CASSRRLSTDTQYF. Looking up the rest from reference TRBV2 and TRBJ2-3 gives the full variable domain: EPEVTQTPSHQVTQMGQEVILRCVPISNHLYFYWYRQILGQKVEFLVSFYNNEISEKSEIFDDQFSVERPDGSNFTLKIRSTKLEDSAMYFCASSRRLSTDTQYFGPGTRLTVL.

The V and J genes are TRBV7-9 and TRBJ1-2, with 11 bases lining up with TRBD1. The V and J ends lost 4 bases and 8 bases, in that order; junction bases with no gene match: 9. Germline values: CDR1 SEHNR, CDR2 FQNEAQ (reference sequence). This CDR3 contains 15 residues. CDR3 sequence reads: CASSSEGQGARGYTF. The CDR3 DNA follows: TGTGCCAGCAGCTCGGAAGGACAGGGGGCGAGGGGCTACACCTTC.

The chain has TRBV18 and TRBJ1-4; TRBD1 aligns across 10 bases. From germline, CDR1 is KGHSH and CDR2 LQKENI. The CDR3 has 16 amino acids. The junction had 8 bases not matched to a gene; V was cut back by 3 bases and J by 7 bases. The CDR3 sequence is CASSPSTGTGAEKLFF. Written as DNA, the CDR3 is TGTGCCAGCTCACCCAGTACCGGGACAGGGGCTGAAAAACTGTTTTTT.

The chain is built from TRBV7-9 and TRBJ2-5; 12 bases are a match to TRBD2. V gave up 5 bases and J gave up 3 bases; unmatched junction bases: 7. This CDR3 has 16 residues. Per germline, CDR1 SEHNR and CDR2 FQNEAQ (reference sequence). CDR3 sequence (DNA): TGTGCCAGCAGCAAAACTAGCGGGGGGCCTAAAGAGACCCAGTACTTC. It translates to CASSKTSGGPKETQYF.

This chain joins TRBV13 and TRBJ1-5, with D maybe TRBD1 (6 bases). Germline CDR1 is PRHDT and CDR2 is FYEKMQ (reference sequence). Deletions cut 0 bases from V and 6 bases from J, with 12 bases between. The CDR3 sequence is 15 residues long. The CDR3 region is CASSLGRGGGQPQHF. The CDR3, as DNA: TGTGCCAGCAGCTTAGGCCGCGGGGGCGGTCAGCCCCAGCATTTT.

The rearrangement links TRBV18 to TRBJ1-2; 10 nucleotides agree with TRBD1. From germline, CDR1 is KGHSH and CDR2 LQKENI. V dropped 3 bases and J dropped 7; count of bases not matched to a gene: 8. The CDR3 consists of 15 residues. The CDR3: CASSPVGQGSSGYTF. The DNA of the CDR3 is TGTGCCAGCTCACCCGTGGGACAGGGGTCTAGTGGCTACACCTTC.

The chain recombines TRBV10-2 with TRBJ2-1; TRBD2 aligns across 10 bases. V gave up 0 bases and J gave up 3 bases; unmatched junction bases: 5. The CDR3 has 17 residues. Looked up from germline, CDR1 is WSHSY and CDR2 is SAAADI. The CDR3 DNA reads TGCGCCAGCAGTGAGTCGAGCGGGGGGGCGGGCTACAATGAGCAGTTCTTC. This gives the protein CASSESSGGAGYNEQFF.

The chain has TRBV6-5 and TRBJ1-1, with unresolved D. The germline V and J ends were trimmed by 7 bases and 9 bases, with 12 bases remaining between them. Looked up from germline, CDR1 is MNHEY and CDR2 is SVGAGI. The CDR3 has 11 amino acids. CDR3 sequence: CASNPGWKAFF. CDR3 coding DNA: TGTGCCAGCAATCCGGGGTGGAAAGCTTTCTTT.

J is TRBJ1-3 and V is TRBV5-1, with a weak D call TRBD1 (6 bases). V lost 4 bases to trimming and J lost 3 bases, with 26 bases between them. The CDR3 has 19 residues. The germline CDR1 and CDR2 sequences are SGHRS and YFSETQ. CDR3 in DNA: TGCGCCAGCAGCCCTGCCCTCCGGACAGCGTTGGACAATGGAAACACCATATATTTT. Its translation is CASSPALRTALDNGNTIYF.

This sequence joins TRBV19 and TRBJ1-3; D possibly corresponds to TRBD1 (5 bases). Germline V gene sequence: CDR1 LNHDA, CDR2 SQIVND (reference sequence). Trimming removed 8 bases from V and 0 bases from J, with 14 bases in between. The CDR3 is made up of 15 amino acids. The chain's CDR3 is CASRPGLSSGNTIYF. CDR3 bases: TGTGCCAGTCGGCCGGGACTGAGCTCTGGAAACACCATATATTTT.

The chain links TRBV28 to TRBJ1-5; D not certain. V dropped 6 bases and J dropped 0 bases, with 12 bases sitting between them. This CDR3 has 15 amino acids. The germline gives CDR1 MDHEN, CDR2 SYDVKM. The CDR3 region is CASRVPGVSNQPQHF. The CDR3 bases are TGTGCCAGCAGGGTGCCCGGGGTTAGCAATCAGCCCCAGCATTTT.

The J gene is TRBJ1-3, the V gene TRBV2; D ambiguous. The CDR3 has 14 residues. Germline CDR1 and CDR2: SNHLY and FYNNEI. V gave up 5 bases and J gave up 0 bases, with 8 bases separating them. The CDR3 loop reads CASSSWSSGNTIYF. CDR3 coding DNA: TGTGCCAGCAGTAGCTGGAGCTCTGGAAACACCATATATTTT.

V is TRBV19 and J is TRBJ2-6; 10 nucleotides line up with TRBD1. Germline loops: CDR1 LNHDA, CDR2 SQIVND (reference sequence). Unmatched junction bases numbered 9, after V lost 3 bases and J lost 1 base. The CDR3 extends over 19 amino acids. This CDR3 reads CASSISRTGGLSGANVLTF. Written as DNA, the CDR3 is TGTGCCAGTAGTATTTCTCGGACAGGGGGTTTATCTGGGGCCAACGTCCTGACTTTC.

This clone has just one count. This chain uses TRBV11-2 with TRBJ2-1; 11 nucleotides line up with TRBD2. This CDR3 is built from 16 residues. Germline CDR1 is SGHAT and CDR2 is FQNNGV. V was pared by 2 bases and J by 8 bases, with 8 bases of the junction left unmatched. CDR3 loop: CASSLTSLAGGHEQFF. CDR3 nucleotide sequence: TGTGCCAGCAGCTTAACTAGTCTAGCGGGGGGTCATGAGCAGTTCTTC.